The next 27 T cell receptor beta chains were all read from a single sample in a study of cytomegalovirus exposure and HLA in healthy donors. Data came from immunoSEQ multiplex PCR; TCRdb stores just in-frame clones and leaves some out. The sample lists about 160,000 clones, about 90% occurring once. The sequenced material came from PBMCs. Receptors originate from a woman aged 18-29 years in good health and CMV-seropositive.

The chain employs TRBV6-1 and TRBJ2-7, with TRBD2 matching over 10 bases. After removal of 8 bases from V and 6 bases from J, the junction contained 10 bases not matched to a gene. The CDR3 is 14 residues long. Per the germline V gene, CDR1 is MNHNS and CDR2 is SASEGT. CDR3 amino acids: CASFTSGTVFEQYF. The CDR3 DNA reads as TGTGCCAGCTTTACTAGCGGGACGGTCTTCGAGCAGTACTTC.

V gene TRBV7-2 combines with J gene TRBJ2-5, with D perhaps TRBD2 (5 bases). With 1 base removed from V and 5 bases from J, the gap between germline ends came to 17 bases. The CDR3 spans 16 residues. Germline V gives CDR1 SGHTA, CDR2 FQGNSA. The CDR3 DNA reads TGTGCCAGCAGCTTAGGCCCAGCTGGGAGAGGCGAGACCCAGTACTTC. Residues: CASSLGPAGRGETQYF.

The rearrangement joins TRBV18 to TRBJ1-2; 9 nucleotides match TRBD1. The V gene's germline CDR1 is KGHSH and CDR2 LQKENI. This CDR3 region has 15 residues. Trimming took 2 bases from V and 8 from J; bases not matched to a gene: 9. CDR3 in amino acids: CASSPDPGQGEGYTF. For the CDR3, the DNA is TGTGCCAGCTCACCAGATCCGGGACAGGGTGAAGGCTACACCTTC.

This sequence joins TRBV28 and TRBJ1-1; 8 bases align to TRBD1. V lost 6 bases and J lost 11; bases outside the gene matches: 11. Germline assignment: CDR1 MDHEN and CDR2 SYDVKM. This CDR3 has 13 amino acids. The CDR3 sequence is CASSFADRGRAFF. Written as DNA, the CDR3 is TGTGCCAGCAGCTTCGCAGACAGGGGTAGGGCTTTCTTT.

This chain connects TRBV14 to TRBJ1-2; D is ambiguous. CDR1 SGHDN and CDR2 FVKESK come from the germline V gene. CDR3 size: 13 residues. Trimming took off 4 bases at V and 6 bases at J, with 12 bases between the two ends. CDR3 sequence: CASSLQNTDGYTF. The DNA for the CDR3 is TGTGCCAGCAGCCTACAGAATACTGATGGCTACACCTTC.

J is TRBJ1-6 and V is TRBV15; 10 bases match TRBD1. Trimming removed 6 bases from V and 10 bases from J; junction bases left unmatched: 6. The CDR3 is made up of 14 amino acids. CDR1 and CDR2 from the germline V gene are LNHNV and YYDKDF (reference sequence). The CDR3 DNA sequence: TGTGCCACCAGATTCGGGACAGGGGAGTCACCCCTCCACTTT. Protein: CATRFGTGESPLHF.

This chain uses TRBV4-1 with TRBJ2-7; 10 bases fit TRBD2. In germline, CDR1 is MGHRA, CDR2 YSYEKL. Losses at the gene ends were 1 base for V and 8 bases for J; bases not matched to a gene: 11. CDR3 length equals 16 residues. DNA for the CDR3: TGCGCCAGCAGCCAAGGGAGCGGGAGGGCCAGCCAGCAGCAGTACTTC. It translates to CASSQGSGRASQQQYF.

This chain connects TRBV7-7 to TRBJ2-5; 9 bases are shared with TRBD2. CDR3 length: 15 amino acids. V lost 3 bases, J lost 1 base, and 3 bases stayed unmatched. CDR1 is SSHAT and CDR2 is FNYEAQ in the germline V gene (reference sequence). The CDR3 spells CASSFSGGGQETQYF. The DNA for the CDR3 is TGTGCCAGCAGCTTTAGCGGGGGAGGCCAAGAGACCCAGTACTTC.

This clone was detected only a few times. The chain joins TRBV7-2 to TRBJ2-7; 8 positions match TRBD2. After removal of 2 bases from V and 4 bases from J, the junction contained 4 bases not matched to a gene. This CDR3 has 14 amino acids. CDR1 SGHTA and CDR2 FQGNSA come from the germline V gene. Here the CDR3 reads CASSLYAGGYEQYF. The CDR3 coding sequence is TGTGCCAGCAGCTTATACGCGGGGGGATACGAGCAGTACTTC.

The J gene is TRBJ2-5, the V gene TRBV4-2; 12 bases are a match to TRBD2. V shed 0 bases, J shed 3 bases, and the junction held 2 bases outside the gene matches. The CDR3 runs to 16 residues. Per the germline V gene, CDR1 is LGHNA and CDR2 is YNFKEQ. This CDR3 is CASSQEPSGGEETQYF. Written as DNA, the CDR3 is TGTGCCAGCAGCCAAGAACCTAGCGGGGGGGAAGAGACCCAGTACTTC.

The chain carries TRBV15 and TRBJ1-1; possibly TRBD1 for D (6 bases). There are 14 residues in the CDR3. Per the germline V gene, CDR1 is LNHNV and CDR2 is YYDKDF (reference sequence). V dropped 3 bases and J dropped 10 bases, with 18 bases sitting between them. CDR3 DNA: TGTGCCACCAGCAGTGGCCCGGGACAACAAGGAGCTTTCTTT. Protein: CATSSGPGQQGAFF.

The V and J genes are TRBV19 and TRBJ2-5, with D uncertain. This CDR3 contains 18 residues. Germline V CDR1 and CDR2: LNHDA, SQIVND (reference sequence). V gave up 8 bases and J gave up 0 bases, with 25 bases separating them. The CDR3 sequence: CASRPTLGAESYQETQYF. CDR3 DNA sequence: TGTGCCAGTCGCCCCACTTTAGGAGCAGAAAGCTACCAAGAGACCCAGTACTTC.

There are a few counts of this clone. This chain uses TRBV5-8 with TRBJ2-3; D gene ambiguous. This CDR3 region has 12 residues. CDR1 SGHTS and CDR2 YDEGEE come from the germline V gene. The V end was cut by 1 base, the J end by 6 bases, with 6 bases between. This chain's CDR3 is CASSLRSDTQYF. CDR3 sequence (DNA): TGTGCCAGCAGCTTGCGAAGCGATACGCAGTATTTT.

This clone was detected once. The J gene is TRBJ2-1, the V gene TRBV5-1, with TRBD2 matching over 9 bases. Looked up from germline, CDR1 is SGHRS and CDR2 is YFSETQ. V was pared by 0 bases and J by 0 bases, with 1 base of the junction left unmatched. This CDR3 spans 16 amino acids. CDR3 bases: TGCGCCAGCAGCTTGGTGCGGGGGGGCTCCTACAATGAGCAGTTCTTC. It encodes CASSLVRGGSYNEQFF. Complete variable domain (other parts from reference TRBV5-1 and TRBJ2-1): KAGVTQTPRYLIKTRGQQVTLSCSPISGHRSVSWYQQTPGQGLQFLFEYFSETQRNKGNFPGRFSGRQFSNSRSEMNVSTLELGDSALYLCASSLVRGGSYNEQFFGPGTRLTVL.

This clone was detected only a few times. The J gene is TRBJ2-1, the V gene TRBV27, with D maybe TRBD1 (5 bases). Trimming stripped 1 base from V and 5 bases from J, with 9 bases between. Germline V gives CDR1 MNHEY, CDR2 SMNVEV (reference sequence). The CDR3 is 14 amino acids. For the CDR3, the DNA is TGTGCCAGCAGTTTATATGACAGTGACAATGAGCAGTTCTTC. Its protein product is CASSLYDSDNEQFF.

The V and J genes are TRBV7-8 and TRBJ2-5, with 11 nucleotides matching TRBD1. Germline V gene lookup returns CDR1 SGHVS and CDR2 FQNEAQ. Losses at the gene ends were 3 bases for V and 4 bases for J; bases not matched to a gene: 4. This CDR3 contains 15 residues. The CDR3 protein is CASSFGQGAGETQYF. Written as DNA, the CDR3 is TGTGCCAGCAGCTTCGGACAGGGGGCTGGAGAGACCCAGTACTTC. The entire variable domain, with the rest obtained from reference TRBV7-8 and TRBJ2-5, is as follows: GAGVSQSPRYKVAKRGQDVALRCDPISGHVSLFWYQQALGQGPEFLTYFQNEAQLDKSGLPSDRFFAERPEGSVSTLKIQRTQQEDSAVYLCASSFGQGAGETQYFGPGTRLLVL.

This clone appeared once. This chain joins TRBV6-5 and TRBJ2-7; 9 bases match TRBD1. Trimming cost V 3 bases and J 7 bases; bases outside gene matches: 13. This CDR3 is 16 amino acids long. Looked up from germline, CDR1 is MNHEY and CDR2 is SVGAGI. CDR3 region: CASSYSWDRAAGEQYF. The DNA for the CDR3 is TGTGCCAGCAGTTATAGTTGGGACAGGGCCGCGGGGGAGCAGTACTTC.

This chain joins TRBV6-1 and TRBJ2-7, with D possibly matching TRBD2 (5 bases). CDR1 is MNHNS and CDR2 is SASEGT in the germline V gene. Deletions cut 2 bases from V and 2 bases from J, with 13 bases between. The CDR3 sequence is 15 residues long. CDR3 DNA: TGTGCCAGCAGTGAATTACGGGGTTCCCCCTACGAGCAGTACTTC. Translation: CASSELRGSPYEQYF.

This chain uses TRBV7-9 with TRBJ2-1; D is ambiguous. The germline V gene encodes CDR1 SEHNR and CDR2 FQNEAQ (reference sequence). CDR3 length: 15 amino acids. Trimming left V 2 bases short and J 0 bases short, with 8 bases between. CDR3 nucleotide sequence: TGTGCCAGCAGCTTATCCTTTCGCTCCTACAATGAGCAGTTCTTC. Translation: CASSLSFRSYNEQFF.

This rearrangement joins TRBV9 to TRBJ2-3; D gene uncertain. In germline, CDR1 is SGDLS, CDR2 YYNGEE. The CDR3 extends over 14 amino acids. V was pared by 0 bases and J by 0 bases, with 5 bases between. The CDR3 sequence is CASSVVGSTDTQYF. The CDR3 bases are TGTGCCAGCAGCGTAGTCGGGAGCACAGATACGCAGTATTTT.

V is TRBV10-2 and J is TRBJ2-5; 7 bases fit TRBD2. The CDR3 extends over 15 amino acids. The V gene end was trimmed by 6 bases and the J gene end by 3 bases; junction bases not matched to a gene: 10. In germline, CDR1 is WSHSY, CDR2 SAAADI. The CDR3, as DNA: TGCGCCAGCAGCCTCTTAGCTAGCGGAAAAGAGACCCAGTACTTC. Translated: CASSLLASGKETQYF.

The rearrangement joins TRBV6-5 to TRBJ2-7; D is perhaps TRBD2 (6 bases). Germline CDR1 MNHEY, CDR2 SVGAGI. The length of the CDR3 is 15 residues. Trimming took 6 bases from V and 2 from J, leaving 17 bases between them. The CDR3 is CASSPSGSTAYEQYF. CDR3 in DNA: TGTGCCAGCAGCCCCTCCGGGAGTACGGCCTACGAGCAGTACTTC.

This clone was detected once. The chain joins TRBV19 to TRBJ2-7, with D hard to call. CDR1 and CDR2 from the germline V gene are LNHDA and SQIVND (reference sequence). The CDR3 totals 15 residues. V was pared by 5 bases and J by 5 bases, with 19 bases between. The CDR3 region is CASSPRLLVGDEQYF. For the CDR3, the DNA is TGTGCCAGTAGTCCCCGGTTGCTGGTGGGCGACGAGCAGTACTTC.

The chain couples TRBV6-5 to TRBJ2-3; 9 bases fit TRBD2. With 8 bases clipped from V and 2 bases from J, the junction kept 5 bases outside the gene matches. Germline CDR1 and CDR2: MNHEY and SVGAGI. The CDR3 spans 14 residues. The CDR3: CASSSGGPTDTQYF. The CDR3 coding sequence is TGTGCCAGCTCAAGCGGGGGGCCCACAGATACGCAGTATTTT.

J is TRBJ2-7 and V is TRBV29-1, with TRBD1 matching over 7 bases. Trimming at V came to 7 bases and at J to 2 bases, leaving 8 bases not matched to a gene. Germline lookup yields CDR1 SQVTM and CDR2 ANQGSEA. The CDR3 loop spans 13 amino acids. CDR3 DNA: TGCAGCGCCAAAACAGGGGCCACCTACGAGCAGTACTTC. Encoded protein: CSAKTGATYEQYF.

The rearrangement links TRBV29-1 to TRBJ2-2; possibly TRBD2 for D (6 bases). CDR1 is SQVTM and CDR2 is ANQGSEA in the germline V gene. The CDR3 is 12 amino acids. The V gene lost 4 bases and the J gene lost 5 bases, with 8 bases spanning the gap. The CDR3 region has the DNA TGCAGCGTTGGGAGGGGTACCGGGGAGCTGTTTTTT. Amino acid sequence: CSVGRGTGELFF.

V gene TRBV5-4 combines with J gene TRBJ2-2; TRBD1 matches at 7 bases. The CDR3 runs 16 residues. Germline V gene data show CDR1 as SGHNT and CDR2 as YYREEE (reference sequence). Unmatched junction bases numbered 6, after V lost 4 bases and J lost 0 bases. This CDR3 reads CASSAAGTANTGELFF. The CDR3, as DNA: TGTGCCAGCAGCGCCGCCGGGACAGCGAACACCGGGGAGCTGTTTTTT.